This TCR beta chain was identified in a study of vaccination effects on CD4 cells after COVID-19. About the research overall: A couple of convalescent patients each provided a sample, at 16 days and at one week before vaccination. General observations from the study: Late after vaccination, infection- and vaccine-induced clones showed marked clonal contraction. Early post-infection timepoints were absent, and convalescent patients were few.

Generated by immunoSEQ multiplex PCR, the TCRdb table keeps only in-frame clones and is missing some. The sample yields 40,000 to 55,000 clones, around 74% seen once. The culture ran for about 11 days, and then CD4+ T cells were isolated. Documented for the person is a PCR-confirmed SARS-CoV-2 infection occurring between March and December 2020. With regard to this clone: What it recognizes is unknown.

The CDR3 consists of 16 residues. Germline values: CDR1 SGDLS, CDR2 YYNGEE. The trim removed 4 bases at V and 0 bases at J, leaving 7 bases unmatched. The TCR originated in a human donor who had a prior SARS-CoV-2 infection. This specimen was CD4+ T cells from PBMCs cultured without peptide, taken before COVID-19 vaccination. The chain links TRBV9 to TRBJ2-7; 10 bases fit TRBD2. The CDR3 region is CASSPRVAGGSYEQYF. In DNA form, the CDR3 reads TGTGCCAGCAGCCCCCGGGTAGCGGGGGGCTCCTACGAGCAGTACTTC.